This T cell receptor (beta chain) derives from a study of blood T cell repertoires in COVID-19. As for the study in general: T cells, B-cell-depleted T cells, or PBMCs supplied cDNA or gDNA.

Authors' methods: Nucleated cell counts were estimated from reference gene primer amplification. Only in-frame clones appear in the TCRdb table, and some are missing; sequencing was by immunoSEQ multiplex PCR. V and J calls and clone size are given by that table; D and trimming were obtained from the DNA. The sample includes 190,000 or so clones, about four fifths of them seen just once. Sequences were obtained from peripheral blood. The receptor comes from a man aged 45 to 65 with active or convalescent COVID-19.

The CDR3 DNA is TGTGCCAGCAGCGTAAGCGGACAGTCCCTCAATTCACCCCTCCACTTT. Encoded protein: CASSVSGQSLNSPLHF. V and J are TRBV9 and TRBJ1-6; a possible D gene is TRBD1 (6 bases). In germline, CDR1 is SGDLS, CDR2 YYNGEE. Trimming removed 1 base at V and 7 bases at J, with 15 bases between. This CDR3 region has 16 residues.